The present T cell receptor beta chain was sequenced within a study of CD8+ T cells in alopecia areata. The V segment lost 4 bases and the J segment 8 bases; nucleotides outside the gene matches: 4. The CDR3 is 14 amino acids. CDR1 is SNHLY and CDR2 is FYNNEI in the germline V gene. RNA was extracted and reverse transcribed into cDNA as the sequencing template. Measured with immunoSEQ multiplex PCR; TCRdb has only the in-frame clones, and not every one. Of under 250,000 clones in the sample, roughly 66% were seen once. Treatment reported: oral pan-JAK inhibitor, 5-10 mg twice daily. The rearrangement uses TRBV2 and TRBJ1-6; 8 bases line up with TRBD1. The sequences come from CD4+ T cells sorted from blood, collected between weeks 44 and 45, from a patient treated with tofacitinib. This clonotype was obtained from a human donor with alopecia areata. CDR3 nucleotides: TGTGCCAGCAGTGGGACAGGGAGTGATTCACCCCTCCACTTT. Translated: CASSGTGSDSPLHF.